This T cell receptor (beta chain) was found in a study of CD4 and CD8 cells across lung adenocarcinoma regions. Germline values: CDR1 SGHTA, CDR2 FQGNSA. CDR3 length equals 12 residues. In this sample, this clonotype turned up many times. TCRdb itself ran the PCR reads through MiXCR, one entry per CDR3 protein. Counted here are approximately 18,000 distinct CDR3 sequences, roughly 51% occurring once; the ten biggest clones make up 55%. This receptor was identified in a female donor with lung adenocarcinoma. The CD4 and CD8 labels of this study may be unreliable. The sequencing input was CD8+ T cells from the center of a lung tumor. The chain links TRBV7-2 to TRBJ2-5; D remains unclear. The J call may not be correct, given that the DNA end is closer to TRBJ2-7. DNA for the CDR3: TGTGCCAGCAGCCTTGACGGAAACGAGCAGTACTTC. This gives the protein CASSLDGNEQYF.